This T cell receptor (beta chain) was sequenced during a study of cytomegalovirus exposure and HLA in healthy donors. General study points: The later analysis indicated that the majority of CMV-associated TCR beta chains appeared HLA-restricted. Segments of the TCR beta V type were, in most cases, productive about 87% or about 30% of the time in an earlier analysis.

V was trimmed by 6 bases and J by 7 bases, leaving 10 bases between them. The CDR3 totals 12 residues. Germline assignment: CDR1 MNHEY and CDR2 SVGAGI. With regard to this clone: The antigen is undetermined.

Donors likely had unrecorded immune exposures despite being nominally healthy when sampled. 60 Vbeta and 13 Jbeta primers were used in PCR. Assay: immunoSEQ multiplex PCR; the TCRdb copy retains only in-frame clones and omits some. The sample lists about 190,000 clones; approximately 86% were seen once. The sequence derives from a boy aged 2-15 years in good health and CMV-seronegative. V is TRBV6-5 and J is TRBJ2-1, with D hard to call. Sequencing was performed on PBMCs. This CDR3 reads CASSPDGNEQFF. As DNA, the CDR3 is TGTGCCAGCAGCCCAGACGGGAATGAGCAGTTCTTC.